This T cell receptor (beta chain) was documented in a study of graft-versus-host responses after intestinal transplantation. There are 13 residues in the CDR3. The V and J ends lost 4 bases and 3 bases respectively, with 10 bases between them. Looked up from germline, CDR1 is MNHEY and CDR2 is SMNVEV (reference sequence). As to this clone: Its target is not known.

Study-level findings and limits: Maximum circulating GvH clone levels tracked with early post-transplant HvG decreases. Present in recipient marrow, GvH clones included some that appeared first in ileum or blood.

Only in-frame clones appear in the TCRdb table, and some are missing; sequencing was by immunoSEQ multiplex PCR. This table has approximately 82,000 clones, 91% appearing once. This TCR was sampled from a human donor who received an intestinal transplant. The chain uses TRBV27 and TRBJ2-7; tentative D call: TRBD1 (5 bases). The sequences come from unstimulated CD4+ T cells sorted from spleen or lymph node cells, collected before intestinal transplant. This CDR3 reads CASSWGSYYEQYF. CDR3 nucleotide sequence: TGTGCCAGCAGTTGGGGCTCCTACTACGAGCAGTACTTC.